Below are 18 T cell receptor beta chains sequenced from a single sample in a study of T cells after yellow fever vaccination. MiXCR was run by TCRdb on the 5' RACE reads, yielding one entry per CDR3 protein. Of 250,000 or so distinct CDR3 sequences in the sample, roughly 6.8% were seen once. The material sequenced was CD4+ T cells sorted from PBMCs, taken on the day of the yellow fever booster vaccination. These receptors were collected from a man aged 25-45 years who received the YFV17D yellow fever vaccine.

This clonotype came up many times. This CDR3 reads CASSEFGVETGELFF. In DNA, the CDR3 is TGTGCCAGCAGTGAGTTCGGGGTCGAAACCGGGGAGCTGTTTTTT. The V call is TRBV2, the J call TRBJ2-2, with TRBD2 as a possible D gene (5 bases). Trimming removed 3 bases at V and 5 bases at J, with 13 bases between. Germline V gene sequence: CDR1 SNHLY, CDR2 FYNNEI. This CDR3 has 15 amino acids.

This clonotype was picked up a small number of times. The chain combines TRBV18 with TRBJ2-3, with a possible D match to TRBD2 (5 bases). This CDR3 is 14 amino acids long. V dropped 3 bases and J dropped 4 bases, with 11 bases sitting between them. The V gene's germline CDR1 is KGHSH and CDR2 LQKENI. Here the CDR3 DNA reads TGTGCCAGCTCACCCCCGGGGATCCCAGATACGCAGTATTTT. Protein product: CASSPPGIPDTQYF.

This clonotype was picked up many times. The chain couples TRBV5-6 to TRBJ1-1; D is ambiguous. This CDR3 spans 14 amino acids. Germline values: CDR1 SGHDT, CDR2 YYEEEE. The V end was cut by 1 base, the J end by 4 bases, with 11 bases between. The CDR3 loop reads CASSLSLGSTEAFF. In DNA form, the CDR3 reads TGTGCCAGCAGCTTGTCGCTGGGGAGCACTGAAGCTTTCTTT.

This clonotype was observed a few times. This CDR3 reads CASSPDREGAQYF. As DNA, the CDR3 is TGCGCCAGCAGTCCGGACAGGGAAGGGGCCCAGTACTTC. The gene calls are TRBV5-1 and TRBJ2-5, with 8 bases fitting TRBD1. The CDR3 totals 13 residues. V was pared by 5 bases and J by 9 bases, with 9 bases of the junction left unmatched. The germline CDR1 and CDR2 sequences are SGHRS and YFSETQ.

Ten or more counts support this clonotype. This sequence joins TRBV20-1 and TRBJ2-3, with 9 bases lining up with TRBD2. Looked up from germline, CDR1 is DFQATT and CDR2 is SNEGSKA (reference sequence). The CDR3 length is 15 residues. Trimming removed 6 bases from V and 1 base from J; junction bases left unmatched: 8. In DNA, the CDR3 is TGCAGTGCCCCCCAGGCTAGCGGGGGCACAGATACGCAGTATTTT. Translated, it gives CSAPQASGGTDTQYF.

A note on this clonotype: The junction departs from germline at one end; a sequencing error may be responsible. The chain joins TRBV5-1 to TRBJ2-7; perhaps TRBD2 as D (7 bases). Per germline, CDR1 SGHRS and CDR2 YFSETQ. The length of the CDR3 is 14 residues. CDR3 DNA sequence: TGCGCCAGCAGCTTGGGGGGGGGCGACTCTCCTTTGAACTTC. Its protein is CASSLGGGDSPLNF.

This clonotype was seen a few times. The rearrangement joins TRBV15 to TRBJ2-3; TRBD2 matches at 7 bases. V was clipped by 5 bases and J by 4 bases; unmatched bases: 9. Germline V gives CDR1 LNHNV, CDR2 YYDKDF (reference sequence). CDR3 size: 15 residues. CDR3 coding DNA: TGTGCCACCAGCTCCCGGACTAGGAGCGCAGATACGCAGTATTTT. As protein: CATSSRTRSADTQYF.

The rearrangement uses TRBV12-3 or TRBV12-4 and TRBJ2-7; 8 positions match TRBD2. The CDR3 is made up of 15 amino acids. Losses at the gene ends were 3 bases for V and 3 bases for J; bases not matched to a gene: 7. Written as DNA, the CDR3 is TGTGCCAGCAGTTTTGTACTAGCGGTTGGCTACGAGCAGTACTTC. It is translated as CASSFVLAVGYEQYF.

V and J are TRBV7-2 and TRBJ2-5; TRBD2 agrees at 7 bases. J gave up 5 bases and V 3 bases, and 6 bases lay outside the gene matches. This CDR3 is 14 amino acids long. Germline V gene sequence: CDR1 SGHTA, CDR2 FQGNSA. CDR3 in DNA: TGTGCCAGCAGCTTGGACCCCGGGAGGGAGACCCAGTACTTC. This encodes CASSLDPGRETQYF.

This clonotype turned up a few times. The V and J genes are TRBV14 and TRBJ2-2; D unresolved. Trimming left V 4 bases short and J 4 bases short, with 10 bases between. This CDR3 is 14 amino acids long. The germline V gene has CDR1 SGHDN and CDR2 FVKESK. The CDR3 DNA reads TGTGCCAGCAGCCTTAAGGGTAGCACCGGGGAGCTGTTTTTT. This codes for CASSLKGSTGELFF.

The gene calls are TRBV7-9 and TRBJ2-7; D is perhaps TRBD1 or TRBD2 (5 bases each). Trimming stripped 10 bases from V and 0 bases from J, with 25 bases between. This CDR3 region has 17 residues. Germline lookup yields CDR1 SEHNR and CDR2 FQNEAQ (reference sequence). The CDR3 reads CATQMTRGLTTSYEQYF. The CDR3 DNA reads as TGTGCCACGCAAATGACCCGGGGCCTTACAACCTCCTACGAGCAGTACTTC. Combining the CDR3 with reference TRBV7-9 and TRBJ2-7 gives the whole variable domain DTGVSQNPRHKITKRGQNVTFRCDPISEHNRLYWYRQTLGQGPEFLTYFQNEAQLEKSRLLSDRFSAERPKGSFSTLEIQRTEQGDSAMYLCATQMTRGLTTSYEQYFGPGTRLTVT.

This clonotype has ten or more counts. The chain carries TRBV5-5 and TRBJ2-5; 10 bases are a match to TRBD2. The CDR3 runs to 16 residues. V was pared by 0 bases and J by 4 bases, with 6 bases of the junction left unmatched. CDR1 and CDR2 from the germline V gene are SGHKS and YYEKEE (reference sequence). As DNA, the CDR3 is TGTGCCAGCAGCTTGGGGAGCGGGAGGGCGTTAGAGACCCAGTACTTC. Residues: CASSLGSGRALETQYF.

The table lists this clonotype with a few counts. The CDR3 protein is CASSPRWTSGKTEQFF. CDR3 DNA: TGTGCCAGCAGTCCCCGGTGGACTAGCGGGAAAACTGAGCAGTTCTTC. The chain links TRBV6-1 to TRBJ2-1; 12 bases align to TRBD2. V trimming: 5 bases; J trimming: 9 bases; junction bases outside the gene matches: 11. The CDR3 has 16 amino acids. Germline CDR1 and CDR2: MNHNS and SASEGT.

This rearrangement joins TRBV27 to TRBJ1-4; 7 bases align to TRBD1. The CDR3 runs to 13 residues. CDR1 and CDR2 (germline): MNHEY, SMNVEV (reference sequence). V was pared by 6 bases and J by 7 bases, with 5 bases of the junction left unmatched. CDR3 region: CASRRQGGEKLFF. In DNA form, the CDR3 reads TGTGCCAGCAGAAGACAGGGCGGTGAAAAACTGTTTTTT. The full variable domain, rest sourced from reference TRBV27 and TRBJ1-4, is EAQVTQNPRYLITVTGKKLTVTCSQNMNHEYMSWYRQDPGLGLRQIYYSMNVEVTDKGDVPEGYKVSRKEKRNFPLILESPSPNQTSLYFCASRRQGGEKLFFGSGTQLSVL.

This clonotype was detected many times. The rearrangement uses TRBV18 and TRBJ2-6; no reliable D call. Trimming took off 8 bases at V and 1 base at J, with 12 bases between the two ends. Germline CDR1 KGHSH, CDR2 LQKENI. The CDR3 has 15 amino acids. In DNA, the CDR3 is TGTGCCAGCCTAGTGACCAGTTCTGGGGCCAACGTCCTGACTTTC. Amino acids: CASLVTSSGANVLTF. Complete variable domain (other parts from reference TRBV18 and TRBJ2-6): NAGVMQNPRHLVRRRGQEARLRCSPMKGHSHVYWYRQLPEEGLKFMVYLQKENIIDESGMPKERFSAEFPKEGPSILRIQQVVRGDSAAYFCASLVTSSGANVLTFGAGSRLTVL.

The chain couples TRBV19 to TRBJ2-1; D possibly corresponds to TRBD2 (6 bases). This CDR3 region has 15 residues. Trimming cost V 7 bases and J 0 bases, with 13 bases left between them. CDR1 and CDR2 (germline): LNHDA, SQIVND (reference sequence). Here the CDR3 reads CASKTRGSSYNEQFF. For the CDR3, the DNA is TGTGCCAGTAAAACACGGGGGAGCTCCTACAATGAGCAGTTCTTC.

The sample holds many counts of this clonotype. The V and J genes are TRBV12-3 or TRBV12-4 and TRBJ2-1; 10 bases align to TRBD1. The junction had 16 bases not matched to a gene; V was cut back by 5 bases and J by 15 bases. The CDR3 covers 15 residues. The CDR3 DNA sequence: TGTGCCAGCAGTCCCTCGGGGACAGGGGCTCATCAACGGTTCTTC. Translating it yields CASSPSGTGAHQRFF.

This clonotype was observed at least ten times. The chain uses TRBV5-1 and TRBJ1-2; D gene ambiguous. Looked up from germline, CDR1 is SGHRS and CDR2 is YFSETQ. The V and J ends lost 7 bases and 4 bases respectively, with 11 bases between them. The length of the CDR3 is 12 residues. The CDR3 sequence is CASANEGYGYTF. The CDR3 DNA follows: TGCGCCAGCGCGAACGAGGGCTATGGCTACACCTTC.